A selection of T cell receptor beta chains follows, all from one sample in a study of CD8+CD57+ T cells in acquired aplastic anemia. TCRdb analysed the reads with MiXCR anew, one entry per CDR3 protein. The repertoire consists of 160,000 or so distinct CDR3 sequences, with 70% to 80% occurring once and the leading ten covering under 60%. The sample was sorted CD4+, CD8+, or CD8+CD57+ T cells (not recorded which) from PBMCs. These receptors originate from a human donor with aplastic anemia. The CDR3 runs from the conserved cysteine through the conserved F or W. D genes are given only for firm matches. Some rows have no size entry. The others give once, few or many, or a class for an expanded clone.

D gene: TRBD2
V gene: TRBV14
clone size: -
J gene: TRBJ2-5
CDR3 DNA: TGTGCCAGCAGCCAAGCCCTAGCGGGGTGGCAAGAGACCCAGTACTTC
CDR3 protein: CASSQALAGWQETQYF

D gene: -
V gene: TRBV7-2
clone size: -
J gene: TRBJ1-1
CDR3 DNA: TGTGCCAGCTTGAGGGACACTGAAGCTTTCTTT
CDR3 protein: CASLRDTEAFF

D gene: TRBD1
V gene: TRBV5-1
clone size: -
J gene: TRBJ1-4
CDR3 DNA: TGCGCCAGCAGCGCACGGACAGGGAATGAAAAACTGTTTTTT
CDR3 protein: CASSARTGNEKLFF

D gene: -
V gene: TRBV20-1
clone size: -
J gene: TRBJ2-3
CDR3 DNA: TGCAGTGCTAGAGATCGAGATACGCAGTATTTT
CDR3 protein: CSARDRDTQYF

D gene: -
V gene: TRBV10-2
clone size: -
J gene: TRBJ2-1
CDR3 DNA: TGCGCCAGCAGGGCGGACCTGGGGGGCTACAATGAGCAGTTCTTC
CDR3 protein: CASRADLGGYNEQFF

D gene: -
V gene: TRBV2
clone size: few
J gene: TRBJ1-1
CDR3 DNA: TGTGCCACTCTCGGCACAGGTCCTGAAGCTTTCTTT
CDR3 protein: CATLGTGPEAFF

D gene: -
V gene: TRBV7-9
clone size: -
J gene: TRBJ2-1
CDR3 DNA: TGTGCCAGCAGGGACGGCTCCTACAATGAGCAGTTCTTC
CDR3 protein: CASRDGSYNEQFF

D gene: -
V gene: TRBV20-1
clone size: -
J gene: TRBJ2-2
CDR3 DNA: TGCAGTGCTTGGGACCTCGGCGGGGAGCTGTTTTTT
CDR3 protein: CSAWDLGGELFF

D gene: TRBD1
V gene: TRBV7-8
clone size: -
J gene: TRBJ1-5
CDR3 DNA: TGTGCCAGCAGCCAGACAGGGGCCCCCAATCAGCCCCAGCATTTT
CDR3 protein: CASSQTGAPNQPQHF

D gene: TRBD2
V gene: TRBV7-6
clone size: -
J gene: TRBJ2-5
CDR3 DNA: TGTGCCAGCAGCCGGGAGGGAAGCGGGAGGCGAGGCGGGGAGACCCAGTACTTC
CDR3 protein: CASSREGSGRRGGETQYF

D gene: TRBD2
V gene: TRBV11-2
clone size: -
J gene: TRBJ2-2
CDR3 DNA: TGTGCCAGCAGCATGACTAGCGGGAGACCCGGGGAGCTGTTTTTT
CDR3 protein: CASSMTSGRPGELFF

D gene: -
V gene: TRBV14
clone size: -
J gene: TRBJ2-3
CDR3 DNA: TGTGCCAGCAGCCTTTCCGAAGGGACAGATACGCAGTATTTT
CDR3 protein: CASSLSEGTDTQYF

D gene: -
V gene: TRBV20-1
clone size: -
J gene: TRBJ2-3
CDR3 DNA: TGCAGTGCTAGAGACCGGGCCTTTGGTACGCAGTGTTTT
CDR3 protein: CSARDRAFGTQCF

D gene: -
V gene: TRBV29-1
clone size: -
J gene: TRBJ2-1
CDR3 DNA: TGCACATTCCTTAAGAGGGGCTACAATGAGCAGTTCTTC
CDR3 protein: CTFLKRGYNEQFF

D gene: -
V gene: TRBV7-9
clone size: -
J gene: TRBJ2-1
CDR3 DNA: TGTGCCAGCGGATTAGCGGCGGCCTCCGAGCAGTTCTTC
CDR3 protein: CASGLAAASEQFF

D gene: TRBD2
V gene: TRBV7-2
clone size: -
J gene: TRBJ2-3
CDR3 DNA: TGTGCCAGCAGCTTGGTGTCTAGCGGGAGGGGTACGCAGTATTTT
CDR3 protein: CASSLVSSGRGTQYF

D gene: -
V gene: TRBV12-3/TRBV12-4
clone size: -
J gene: TRBJ2-3
CDR3 DNA: TGTGCCAGCAGTCTTTATGGGGCAGATACGCAGTATTTT
CDR3 protein: CASSLYGADTQYF

D gene: TRBD2
V gene: TRBV2
clone size: few
J gene: TRBJ2-7
CDR3 DNA: TGTGCCAGCACCAAGACTAGCGGGAGTTACGAGCAGTACTTC
CDR3 protein: CASTKTSGSYEQYF

D gene: TRBD1
V gene: TRBV5-1
clone size: many
J gene: TRBJ2-5
CDR3 DNA: TGCGCCAGCAGCCCGGGACAGCACCAAGAGACCCAGTACTTC
CDR3 protein: CASSPGQHQETQYF

D gene: TRBD1
V gene: TRBV25-1
clone size: few
J gene: TRBJ2-1
CDR3 DNA: TGTGCCAGCAGTGACCCCCGACAGGGGAACTACAATGAGCAGTTCTTC
CDR3 protein: CASSDPRQGNYNEQFF

D gene: TRBD1
V gene: TRBV7-9
clone size: -
J gene: TRBJ1-4
CDR3 DNA: TGTGCCAGCAGCTCCAGGGGGCTTGGAGAAAAACTGTTTTTT
CDR3 protein: CASSSRGLGEKLFF